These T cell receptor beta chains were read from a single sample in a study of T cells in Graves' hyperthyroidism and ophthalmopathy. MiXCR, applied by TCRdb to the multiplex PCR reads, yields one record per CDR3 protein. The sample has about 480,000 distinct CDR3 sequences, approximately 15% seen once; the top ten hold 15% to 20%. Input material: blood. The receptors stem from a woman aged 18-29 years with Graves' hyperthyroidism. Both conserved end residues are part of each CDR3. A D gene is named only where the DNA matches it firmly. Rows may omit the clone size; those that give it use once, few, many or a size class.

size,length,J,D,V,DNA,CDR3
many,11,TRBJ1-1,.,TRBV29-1,TGCAGCGTTGTTCATATGCCTGAAGCTTTCTTT,CSVVHMPEAFF
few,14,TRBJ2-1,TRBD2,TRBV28,TGTGCCAGCACCGGGGGGACTCACTACAATGAGCAGTTCTTC,CASTGGTHYNEQFF
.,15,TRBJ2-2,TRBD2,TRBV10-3,TGTGCCATCAGTGAGTCGAGGGGAGGGACCGGGGAGCTGTTTTTT,CAISESRGGTGELFF
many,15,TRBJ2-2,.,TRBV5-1,TGCGCCAGCAGCTTGGCTCAACCGAACACCGGGGAGCTGTTTTTT,CASSLAQPNTGELFF
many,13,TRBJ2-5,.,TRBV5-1,TGCGCCAGCAGTGAAGTCCAAGGTGGGACCCAGTACTTC,CASSEVQGGTQYF
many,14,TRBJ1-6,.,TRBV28,TGTGCCAGTCAGGACAGCCGACCTAATTCACCCCTCCACTTT,CASQDSRPNSPLHF
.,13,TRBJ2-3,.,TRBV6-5,TGTGCCAGCAGATACGGGGGCTCAGATACGCAGTATTTT,CASRYGGSDTQYF
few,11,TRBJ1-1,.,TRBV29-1,TGCAGCGTTGATTCCTGGGCTGAAGCTTTCTTT,CSVDSWAEAFF
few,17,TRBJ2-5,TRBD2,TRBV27,TGTGCCAGCAGCGGAGGCGGCGGGGAGGGGAGCCAAGAGACCCAGTACTTC,CASSGGGGEGSQETQYF
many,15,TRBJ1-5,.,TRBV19,TGTGCCAGTAGTACGTGGGGCGGAGGGGGTCAGCCCCAGCATTTT,CASSTWGGGGQPQHF
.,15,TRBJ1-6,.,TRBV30,TGTGCCTGGGGTTCTCCGGGACGGGAGAATTCACCCCTCCACTTT,CAWGSPGRENSPLHF
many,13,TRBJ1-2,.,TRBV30,TGTGCCTGGAGAGCGGGGGGTGGCTATGGCTACACCTTC,CAWRAGGGYGYTF
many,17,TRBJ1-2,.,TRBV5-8,TGTGCCAGCAGCTTACCCCCCCCCTGGACAGCTTTGGAGGGCTACACCTTC,CASSLPPPWTALEGYTF
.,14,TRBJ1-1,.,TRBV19,TGTGCCAGTATTAGCTTGGTGGTGAACACTGAAGCTTTCTTT,CASISLVVNTEAFF
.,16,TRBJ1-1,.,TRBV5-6,TGTGCCAGCAGCCCTGGACAGCTCGGAGAGTGGACTGAAGCTTTCTTT,CASSPGQLGEWTEAFF
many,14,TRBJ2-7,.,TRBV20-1,TGCAGTGCTATTCCCTACAGGGACACCTACGAGCAGTACTTC,CSAIPYRDTYEQYF
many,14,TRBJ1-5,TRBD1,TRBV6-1,TGTGCCAGCAGCTGGGACAGGGGAGAGCAGCCCCAGCATTTT,CASSWDRGEQPQHF
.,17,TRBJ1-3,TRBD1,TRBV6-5,TGTGCCAGCAGTTACTCCCGACAGGGATACTCTGGAAACACCATATATTTT,CASSYSRQGYSGNTIYF
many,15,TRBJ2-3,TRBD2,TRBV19,TGTGCCAGTACTTTCCGGCTAGCGGTCACAGATACGCAGTATTTT,CASTFRLAVTDTQYF
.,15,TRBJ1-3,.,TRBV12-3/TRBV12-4,TGTGCCAGCAGACTAACCCGAAGCTCTGGAAACACCATATATTTT,CASRLTRSSGNTIYF
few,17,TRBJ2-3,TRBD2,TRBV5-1,TGCGCCAGCAGCTTGGTTGGCGGGAGGGGGGCAGCAGATACGCAGTATTTT,CASSLVGGRGAADTQYF
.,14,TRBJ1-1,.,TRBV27,TGTGCCAGCAGTTTCTCTCACTACAACACTGAAGCTTTCTTT,CASSFSHYNTEAFF
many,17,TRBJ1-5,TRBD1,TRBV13,TGTGCCAGCAGCTTAGGCCGTCTCAGGGGGCTTAATCAGCCCCAGCATTTT,CASSLGRLRGLNQPQHF
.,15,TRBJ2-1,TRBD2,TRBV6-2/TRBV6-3,TGTGCCAGCAGCCACCCCGGGAGGGCCTACAATGAGCAGTTCTTC,CASSHPGRAYNEQFF
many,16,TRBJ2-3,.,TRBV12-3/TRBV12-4,TGTGCCAGCAGTTCCGGACAGGGAGGGTTCACAGATACGCAGTATTTT,CASSSGQGGFTDTQYF
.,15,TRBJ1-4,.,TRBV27,TGTGCCAGCAGTTCGGGACAACCTGGAGGGGAAAAACTGTTTTTT,CASSSGQPGGEKLFF
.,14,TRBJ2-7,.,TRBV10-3,TGTGCCATCAGTCCCGGGCTACACGACTACGAGCAGTACTTC,CAISPGLHDYEQYF
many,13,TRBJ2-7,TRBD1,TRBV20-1,TGCAGTGCTAGGGGACAGACCTCCTACGAGCAGTACTTC,CSARGQTSYEQYF
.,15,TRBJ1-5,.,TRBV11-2,TGTGCCAGCAGCCAAGTCTTGACTTCCAATCAGCCCCAGCATTTT,CASSQVLTSNQPQHF
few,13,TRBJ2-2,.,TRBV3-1,TGTGCCAGCACCCTTCAGGGCGGCGGGGAGCTGTTTTTT,CASTLQGGGELFF
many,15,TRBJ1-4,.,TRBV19,TGTGCCACCGAGATGGCAGGGAAGGGGAGCGAAAAACTGTTTTTT,CATEMAGKGSEKLFF
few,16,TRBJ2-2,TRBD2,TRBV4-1,TGCGCCAGCAGCCAAGAAGCGGGAGTAAACACCGGGGAGCTGTTTTTT,CASSQEAGVNTGELFF
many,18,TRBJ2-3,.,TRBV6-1,TGTGCCAGCAGATCCCCCTCCCCCGGGGCCCCCAGCACAGATACGCAGTATTTT,CASRSPSPGAPSTDTQYF
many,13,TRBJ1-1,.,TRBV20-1,TGCAGTGCTAGTCAGACAGCTAACACTGAAGCTTTCTTT,CSASQTANTEAFF
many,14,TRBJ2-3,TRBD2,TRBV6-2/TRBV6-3,TGTGCCAGCCTAGCGGGAAGGGGCACAGATACGCAGTATTTT,CASLAGRGTDTQYF
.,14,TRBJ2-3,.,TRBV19,TGTGCCAGTAGCGGGGCAGGGGTCACAGATACGCAGTATTTT,CASSGAGVTDTQYF
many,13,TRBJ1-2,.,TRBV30,TGTGCCTGGAGTCCTTCCGGTGCCCGTCGCTACACCTTC,CAWSPSGARRYTF
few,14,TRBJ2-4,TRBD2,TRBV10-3,TGTGCCATTAGCGGGAGTGGTCCCAAAAACATTCAGTACTTC,CAISGSGPKNIQYF
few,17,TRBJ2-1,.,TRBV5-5,TGTGCCAGCAGCAAGGGGTACGGACAGGTCGCGGGGAATGAGCAGTTCTTC,CASSKGYGQVAGNEQFF
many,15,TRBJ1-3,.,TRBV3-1,TGTGCCAGCAGCCAAGATCGACACATCGGAAACACCATATATTTT,CASSQDRHIGNTIYF
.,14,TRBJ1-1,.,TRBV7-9,TGTGCCAGCAGGGATATGGGGAGGAACACTGAAGCTTTCTTT,CASRDMGRNTEAFF
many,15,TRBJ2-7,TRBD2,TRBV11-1,TGTGCCAGCACGTACGGGACTAGCGGCCCCTACGAGCAGTACTTC,CASTYGTSGPYEQYF
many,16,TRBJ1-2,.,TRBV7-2,TGTGCCAGCAGCTTAGACGGTTTCGTACACCAGGGGGGCTACACCTTC,CASSLDGFVHQGGYTF
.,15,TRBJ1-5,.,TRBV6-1,TGTGCCAGCCAAAAGTCGGGACCGAGCAATCAGCCCCAGCATTTT,CASQKSGPSNQPQHF
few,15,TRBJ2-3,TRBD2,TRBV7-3,TGTGCCAGCAGCTTAGGGCTAGCGGGAGGGAATACGCAGTATTTT,CASSLGLAGGNTQYF